This note documents a single T cell receptor (beta chain) sequence. The germline V gene encodes CDR1 ENHRY and CDR2 SYGVKD. The CDR3 runs to 11 residues. V gave up 3 bases and J gave up 11 bases, with 10 bases separating them. Assay used: immunoSEQ multiplex PCR; TCRdb lists only in-frame clones, some missing. The sample consists of about 86,000 clones, over 75% of them appearing once. Time point here: pretreatment peripheral blood. Between 1 and 8 samples per patient were obtained, pretreatment and on-treatment. These data originate in a study of PD-L1 blockade in urothelial cancer. The specimen comprised PBMCs, sampled around atezolizumab (anti-PD-L1) treatment. V and J are TRBV10-3 and TRBJ1-1; D gene ambiguous. The source is a man between 60 and 75 years old with urothelial cancer. CDR3 DNA sequence: TGTGCCATCAGTGATTCTCTTCGGGCTTTCTTT. The encoded protein is CAISDSLRAFF.